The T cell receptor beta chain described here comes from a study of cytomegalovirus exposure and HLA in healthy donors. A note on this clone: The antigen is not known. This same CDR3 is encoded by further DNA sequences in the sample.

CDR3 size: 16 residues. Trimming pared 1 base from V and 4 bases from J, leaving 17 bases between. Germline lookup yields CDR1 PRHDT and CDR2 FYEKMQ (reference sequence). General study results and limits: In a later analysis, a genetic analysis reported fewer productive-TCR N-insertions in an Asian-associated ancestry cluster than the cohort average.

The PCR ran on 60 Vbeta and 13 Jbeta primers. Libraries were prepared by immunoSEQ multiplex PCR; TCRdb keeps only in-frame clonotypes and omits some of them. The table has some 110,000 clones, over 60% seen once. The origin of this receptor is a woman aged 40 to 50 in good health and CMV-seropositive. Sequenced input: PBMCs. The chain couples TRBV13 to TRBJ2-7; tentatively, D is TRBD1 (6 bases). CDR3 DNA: TGTGCCAGCAGCTTAGTCAGGGGCCCCGGGGAGTACGAGCAGTACTTC. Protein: CASSLVRGPGEYEQYF. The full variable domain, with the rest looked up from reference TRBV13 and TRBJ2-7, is AAGVIQSPRHLIKEKRETATLKCYPIPRHDTVYWYQQGPGQDPQFLISFYEKMQSDKGSIPDRFSAQQFSDYHSELNMSSLELGDSALYFCASSLVRGPGEYEQYFGPGTRLTVT.